Here is one T cell receptor beta chain with its context. This entry comes from a study of graft-versus-host responses after intestinal transplantation. Sequenced by immunoSEQ multiplex PCR; TCRdb stores in-frame clones only, minus some. The data show roughly 23,000 clones, over 35% seen once. Plating of some 200,000 CFSE-labeled responder cells was done together with some 200,000 irradiated, violet-dye-labeled stimulator cells. V was clipped by 3 bases and J by 5 bases; unmatched bases: 6. Germline CDR1 and CDR2: SGHTA and FQGNSA. This CDR3 comprises 15 residues. The study's findings and limits: Early post-transplant HvG declines showed an association with peak circulating GvH clone levels.

The sequence was obtained from a human patient who was an organ donor for intestinal transplantation. The sequences come from alloreactive CD8+ T cells from a mixed lymphocyte reaction culture, collected before transplantation. Subset described: CFSE-low proliferating T cells sorted from approximately 6-day pre-transplant mixed lymphocyte reaction (GvH or HvG direction). The gene calls are TRBV7-2 and TRBJ2-5; 10 positions match TRBD2. CDR3 DNA sequence: TGTGCCAGCAGCTTCACTAGCGGGACGGGGGAGACCCAGTACTTC. It codes for CASSFTSGTGETQYF.